A single T cell receptor (beta chain) is shown here with its context. Its antigen is as yet unknown. The PCR employed 60 Vbeta primers together with 13 Jbeta primers. This table comes from immunoSEQ multiplex PCR, and its TCRdb copy is limited to in-frame clones, with some not included. The sample consists of around 94,000 clones, about 77% of them appearing once. The CDR3 is made up of 15 amino acids. V shed 10 bases and J 2 bases; nucleotides not matched to a gene: 14. The germline gives CDR1 MDHEN, CDR2 SYDVKM. This sample is part of a study of cytomegalovirus exposure and HLA in healthy donors. Study-wide points: It is likely that the observed cluster of highly shared sequence variants was a sequencing artifact. Productive status was seen about 90% or about 30% of the time for most TCR beta V segments in an earlier analysis. An analysis that was carried out later associated approximately 15,000 TCR beta sequences with HLA alleles at 0.05 false discovery rate.

This TCR came from a male donor in good health and CMV-seropositive. This chain joins TRBV28 and TRBJ2-7; 7 bases fit TRBD1. Sequenced sample: PBMCs. CDR3 sequence (DNA): TGTGCCACACGGGCGTTGGCAGGGGGTACCTACGAGCAGTACTTC. Amino acid sequence: CATRALAGGTYEQYF.